The 3 T cell receptor beta chains below were found in one sample sequenced in a study of cytotoxic CD8 clonotypes in ibrutinib-treated CLL. TCRdb's copy holds only in-frame clones and misses some; the assay was immunoSEQ multiplex PCR. The data contain roughly 330,000 clones, approximately 67% of them singletons. Sequencing was performed on PBMCs, taken after 36 months of ibrutinib treatment. The source of these receptors is a human donor with chronic lymphocytic leukemia.

This chain links TRBV5-6 with TRBJ1-6; no reliable D call. This CDR3 spans 17 amino acids. The germline V gene encodes CDR1 SGHDT and CDR2 YYEEEE. V gave up 6 bases and J gave up 7 bases, with 23 bases separating them. This CDR3 is CASNQSPSSSRNSPLHF. DNA of the CDR3: TGTGCCAGCAATCAAAGTCCTTCCAGTAGCCGGAATTCACCCCTCCACTTT.

This rearrangement joins TRBV7-4 to TRBJ1-3; D gene uncertain. CDR1 is SGHVT, CDR2 SQSDAQ, per germline. The CDR3 runs to 14 residues. V lost 3 bases, J lost 4 bases, and 10 bases lay in between. The CDR3 protein is CASSLRTWGNTIYF. For the CDR3, the DNA is TGTGCCAGCAGCTTGAGAACGTGGGGAAACACCATATATTTT.

The chain carries TRBV7-9 and TRBJ2-3, with 8 bases aligning to TRBD1. The CDR3 runs to 16 residues. V was pared by 2 bases and J by 5 bases, with 9 bases of the junction left unmatched. CDR1 and CDR2 from the germline V gene are SEHNR and FQNEAQ (reference sequence). The CDR3 nucleotides read TGTGCCAGCAGCTTATTAGTAACAGGGGGGAGAGATACGCAGTATTTT. Translating gives CASSLLVTGGRDTQYF.